The following is a TCR beta chain sequence with its context. Its antigen is unknown. The source of the sample is a study of radiotherapy plus CTLA-4 blockade in lung cancer. This table comes from immunoSEQ multiplex PCR, and its TCRdb copy is limited to in-frame clones, with some not included. The table shows fewer than 100,000 clones, with under 85% occurring only once. Study results and limitations: The best predictor of response was reported to be early blood T cell clone dynamics, with interferon-beta.

Trimming removed 7 bases at V and 3 bases at J, with 11 bases between. This CDR3 comprises 13 residues. From germline, CDR1 is MNHEY and CDR2 SVGAGI. The chain couples TRBV6-5 to TRBJ2-3; perhaps TRBD2 as D (6 bases). The sequencing used peripheral blood, collected from a patient treated with radiotherapy plus ipilimumab. This receptor was taken from a human donor with non-small cell lung cancer who had stable disease on radiotherapy plus ipilimumab. The CDR3 reads CASKEGTTDTQYF. The CDR3, as DNA: TGTGCCAGCAAAGAGGGGACTACAGATACGCAGTATTTT.